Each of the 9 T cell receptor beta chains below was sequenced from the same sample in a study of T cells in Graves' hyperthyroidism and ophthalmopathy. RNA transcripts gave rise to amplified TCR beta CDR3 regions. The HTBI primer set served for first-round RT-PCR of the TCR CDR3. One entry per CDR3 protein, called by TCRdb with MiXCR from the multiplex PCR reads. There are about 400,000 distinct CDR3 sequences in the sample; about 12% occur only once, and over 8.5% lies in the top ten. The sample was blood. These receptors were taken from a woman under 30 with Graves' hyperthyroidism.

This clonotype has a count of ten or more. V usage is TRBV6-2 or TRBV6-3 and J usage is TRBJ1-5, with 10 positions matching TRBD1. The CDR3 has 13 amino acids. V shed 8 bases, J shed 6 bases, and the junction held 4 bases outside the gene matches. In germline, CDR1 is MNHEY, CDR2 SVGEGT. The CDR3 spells CASSGTGVQPQHF. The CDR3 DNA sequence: TGTGCCAGCTCCGGGACAGGGGTTCAGCCCCAGCATTTT.

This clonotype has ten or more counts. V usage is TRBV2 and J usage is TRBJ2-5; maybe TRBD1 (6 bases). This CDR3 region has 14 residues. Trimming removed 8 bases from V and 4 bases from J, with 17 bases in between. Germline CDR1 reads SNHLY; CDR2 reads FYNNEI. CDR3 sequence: CASAPGATVETQYF. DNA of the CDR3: TGTGCCAGCGCCCCAGGGGCTACGGTAGAGACCCAGTACTTC.

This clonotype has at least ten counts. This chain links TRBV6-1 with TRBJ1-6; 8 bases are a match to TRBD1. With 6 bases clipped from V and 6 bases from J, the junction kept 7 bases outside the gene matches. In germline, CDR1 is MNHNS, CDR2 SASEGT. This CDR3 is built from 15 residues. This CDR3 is CASRQTGVGNSPLHF. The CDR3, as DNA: TGTGCCAGCAGACAGACAGGGGTGGGTAATTCACCCCTCCACTTT.

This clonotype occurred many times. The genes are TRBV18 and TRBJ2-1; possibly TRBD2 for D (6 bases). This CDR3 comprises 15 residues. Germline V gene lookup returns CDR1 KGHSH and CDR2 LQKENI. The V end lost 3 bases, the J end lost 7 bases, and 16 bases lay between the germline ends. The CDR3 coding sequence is TGTGCCAGCTCACCGTCGGAGGGCCCCTTAAATGAGCAGTTCTTC. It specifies CASSPSEGPLNEQFF. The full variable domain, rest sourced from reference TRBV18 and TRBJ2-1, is NAGVMQNPRHLVRRRGQEARLRCSPMKGHSHVYWYRQLPEEGLKFMVYLQKENIIDESGMPKERFSAEFPKEGPSILRIQQVVRGDSAAYFCASSPSEGPLNEQFFGPGTRLTVL.

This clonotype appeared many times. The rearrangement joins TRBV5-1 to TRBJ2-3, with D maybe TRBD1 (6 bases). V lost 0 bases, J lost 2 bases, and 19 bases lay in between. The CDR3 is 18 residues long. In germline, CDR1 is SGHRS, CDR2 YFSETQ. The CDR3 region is CASSLVPRDTDYTDTQYF. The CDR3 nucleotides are TGCGCCAGCAGCTTGGTTCCCCGGGACACAGACTACACAGATACGCAGTATTTT.

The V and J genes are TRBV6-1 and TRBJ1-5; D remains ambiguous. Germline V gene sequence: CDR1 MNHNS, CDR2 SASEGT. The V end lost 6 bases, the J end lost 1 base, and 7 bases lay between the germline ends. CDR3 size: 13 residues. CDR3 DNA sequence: TGTGCCAGCAGCGGCTGGAGCAATCAGCCCCAGCATTTT. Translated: CASSGWSNQPQHF.

CDR3 loop: CSAQGSNSPLHF. For the CDR3, the DNA is TGCAGTGCCCAGGGATCTAATTCACCCCTCCACTTT. The chain combines TRBV20-1 with TRBJ1-6; tentative D call: TRBD1 (5 bases). Per the germline V gene, CDR1 is DFQATT and CDR2 is SNEGSKA (reference sequence). The CDR3 has 12 residues. V shed 6 bases and J shed 6 bases, with 9 bases lying between them.

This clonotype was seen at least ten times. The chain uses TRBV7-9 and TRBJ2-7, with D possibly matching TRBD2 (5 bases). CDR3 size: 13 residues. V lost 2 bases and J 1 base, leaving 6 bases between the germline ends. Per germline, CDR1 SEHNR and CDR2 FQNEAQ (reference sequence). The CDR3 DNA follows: TGTGCCAGCAGCTTACGGGGTTCCTACGAGCAGTACTTC. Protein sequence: CASSLRGSYEQYF.

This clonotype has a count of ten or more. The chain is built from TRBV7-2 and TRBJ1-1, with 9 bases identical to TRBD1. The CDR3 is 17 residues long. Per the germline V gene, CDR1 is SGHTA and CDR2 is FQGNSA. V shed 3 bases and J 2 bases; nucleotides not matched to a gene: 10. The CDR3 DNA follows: TGTGCCAGCAGCTTCAACAGGGGGCGCCCCGACAACACTGAAGCTTTCTTT. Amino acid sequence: CASSFNRGRPDNTEAFF.